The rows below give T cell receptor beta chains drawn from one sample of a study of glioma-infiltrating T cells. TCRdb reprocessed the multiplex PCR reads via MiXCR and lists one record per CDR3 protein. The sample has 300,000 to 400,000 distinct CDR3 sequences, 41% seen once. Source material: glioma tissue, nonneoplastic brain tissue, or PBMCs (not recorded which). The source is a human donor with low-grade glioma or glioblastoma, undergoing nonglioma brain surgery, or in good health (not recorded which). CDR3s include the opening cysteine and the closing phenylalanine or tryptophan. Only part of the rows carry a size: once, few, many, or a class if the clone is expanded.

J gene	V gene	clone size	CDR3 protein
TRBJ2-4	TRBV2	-	CASNPQGGGNIQYF
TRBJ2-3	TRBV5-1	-	CASSQLSSGRGADTQYF
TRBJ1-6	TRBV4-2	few	CASSQATGNYNSPLHF
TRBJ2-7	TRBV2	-	CASTAGRAHNEQYF
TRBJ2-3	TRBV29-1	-	CSVEASGLERVTQYF
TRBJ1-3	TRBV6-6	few	CASSYSGDRGNTIYF
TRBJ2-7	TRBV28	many	CASSKRERAHEQYF
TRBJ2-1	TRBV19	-	CASSASGRAGNEQFF
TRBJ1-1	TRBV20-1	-	CSASTALDTEAFF
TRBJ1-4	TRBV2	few	CASGTNEKLFF
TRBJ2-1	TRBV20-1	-	CSARTGQGTNEQFF
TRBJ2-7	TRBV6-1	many	CASSSGTGQYF
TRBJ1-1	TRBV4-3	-	CASSQETGVSTEALF
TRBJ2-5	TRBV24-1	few	CATRSGTSGWDRETQYF
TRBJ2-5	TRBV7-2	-	CASSPGLAGVQTQYF
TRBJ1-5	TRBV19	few	CASNAGQGRGQPQHF
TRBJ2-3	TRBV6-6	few	CASSYSRLAAHTDTQYF
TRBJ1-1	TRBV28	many	CASSFRDSEAFF
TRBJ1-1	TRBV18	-	CASSPSSRYTEAFF
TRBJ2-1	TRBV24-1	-	CATSEYGTPYNEQFF
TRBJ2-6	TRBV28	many	CASSRDSNVLTF
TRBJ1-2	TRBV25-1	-	CASSDPSRGLGYGYTF
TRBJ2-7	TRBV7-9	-	CASSPRDAAYEQYF
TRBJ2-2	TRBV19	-	CASRSDTGELFF
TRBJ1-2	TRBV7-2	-	CASSLRPEYGYTF
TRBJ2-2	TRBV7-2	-	CASSQLGEYTGELFF
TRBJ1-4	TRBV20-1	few	CSASVSSNEKLFF
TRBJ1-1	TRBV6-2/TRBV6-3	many	CASTPPRMNTEAFF
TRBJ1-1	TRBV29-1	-	CSVELGNTEAFF
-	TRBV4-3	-	CASSQGAGGTQYF
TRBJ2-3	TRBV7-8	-	CASWAYSTDTQYF
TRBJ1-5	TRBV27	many	CASSPYSDRDQPQHF
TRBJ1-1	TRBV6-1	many	CAISQGMNTEAFF
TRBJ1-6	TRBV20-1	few	CSARAGTVDSPLHF
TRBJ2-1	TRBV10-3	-	CAISGTSGSSYNEQFF
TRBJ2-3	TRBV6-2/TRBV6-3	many	CASNTRTSGRNTDTQYF
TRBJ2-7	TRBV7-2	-	CASSLLSRRPSYYEQYF
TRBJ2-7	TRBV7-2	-	CASSEVPWTGRHRYEQYF
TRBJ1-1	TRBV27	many	CASSQSAVRDTEAFF